This T cell receptor beta chain was documented in a study of cytomegalovirus exposure and HLA in healthy donors. Study background: Among the approximately 400 genotyped donors, less than 85% were placed in the Caucasian-associated ancestry cluster.

This clone appeared a single time. Primers: 60 Vbeta forward and 13 Jbeta reverse. Data came from immunoSEQ multiplex PCR; TCRdb stores just in-frame clones and leaves some out. The sample has roughly 140,000 clones; roughly 87% are singletons. This clonotype was sampled from a man aged 25-40 years in good health and CMV-seropositive. Sequences were obtained from PBMCs.

The CDR3 bases are TGTGCCAGCAGCAGACGAACAGGGGGCGCATTAGATACGCAGTATTTT. Its protein product is CASSRRTGGALDTQYF. The V and J genes are TRBV7-9 and TRBJ2-3; 9 positions match TRBD1. Germline V gene sequence: CDR1 SEHNR, CDR2 FQNEAQ (reference sequence). V trimming: 5 bases; J trimming: 5 bases; junction bases outside the gene matches: 11. CDR3 length: 16 amino acids.